Listed here is a single TCR beta chain. This entry is derived from a study of cytomegalovirus exposure and HLA in healthy donors. Primers included in the PCR were 60 Vbeta and 13 Jbeta primers. Assay: immunoSEQ multiplex PCR; the TCRdb copy retains only in-frame clones and omits some. This sample has some 150,000 clones, with roughly three quarters found just once. Germline V CDR1 and CDR2: SGHTA, FQGTGA. This CDR3 region has 20 residues. Germline trimming cut 1 base from V and 0 bases from J; bases unmatched to any gene: 14. The source material was PBMCs. This sequence was found in a woman in her 40s in good health and CMV-seropositive. The chain couples TRBV7-3 to TRBJ2-1; TRBD2 matches at 8 bases. CDR3 sequence (DNA): TGTGCCAGCAGCTTAATCTCCCAGCGGGGGTCCCAAAGCTCCTACAATGAGCAGTTCTTC. Its translation: CASSLISQRGSQSSYNEQFF.